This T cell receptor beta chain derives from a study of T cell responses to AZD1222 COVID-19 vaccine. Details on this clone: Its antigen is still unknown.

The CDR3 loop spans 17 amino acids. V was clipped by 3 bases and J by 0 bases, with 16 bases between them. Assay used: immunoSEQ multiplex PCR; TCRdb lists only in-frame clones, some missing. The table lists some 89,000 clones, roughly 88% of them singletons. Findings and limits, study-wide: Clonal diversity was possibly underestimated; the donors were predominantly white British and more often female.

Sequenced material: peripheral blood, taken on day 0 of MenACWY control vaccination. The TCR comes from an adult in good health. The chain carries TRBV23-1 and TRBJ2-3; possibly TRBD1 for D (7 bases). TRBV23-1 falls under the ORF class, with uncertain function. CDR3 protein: CASSQQGGDSSTDTQYF. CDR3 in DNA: TGCGCCAGCAGTCAGCAGGGGGGCGACAGTAGCACAGATACGCAGTATTTT.